This T cell receptor (beta chain) stems from a study of Tregs in tolerant kidney transplant recipients. Overall study findings and caveats: For some patients, primers changed over time, blocking nucleotide-level comparison.

The CDR3 is made up of 15 amino acids. V gave up 1 base and J gave up 4 bases; unmatched junction bases: 2. Per the germline V gene, CDR1 is SEHNR and CDR2 is FQNEAQ (reference sequence). This table comes from immunoSEQ multiplex PCR, and its TCRdb copy is limited to in-frame clones, with some not included. The data show approximately 93,000 clones, 80% to 95% seen once. As concerns this clone: What it binds is not known.

CD4+CD25+CD127- Tregs, CD4+CD25- non-Tregs, CD4 and CD8 cells were sorted. The TCR comes from a human donor who received a combined kidney and bone marrow transplant. The specimen comprised CD4+ T cells from blood, sampled before the transplant. This chain connects TRBV7-9 to TRBJ2-7, with 12 positions matching TRBD1. CDR3 sequence reads: CASSLEGQGAYEQYF. The CDR3 nucleotides are TGTGCCAGCAGCTTAGAGGGACAGGGGGCTTACGAGCAGTACTTC. Full variable domain (outside the CDR3, taken from reference TRBV7-9 and TRBJ2-7): DTGVSQNPRHKITKRGQNVTFRCDPISEHNRLYWYRQTLGQGPEFLTYFQNEAQLEKSRLLSDRFSAERPKGSFSTLEIQRTEQGDSAMYLCASSLEGQGAYEQYFGPGTRLTVT.